This T cell receptor (beta chain) was sequenced during a study of cytomegalovirus exposure and HLA in healthy donors. PCR was performed using 60 Vbeta and 13 Jbeta primers. TCRdb keeps only in-frame clones here, not all; method: immunoSEQ multiplex PCR. The sample holds 90,000 to 150,000 clones; roughly 71% are singletons and the top ten take under 3%. The study, taken as a whole, reports: Earlier analysis found most TCR beta V segments productive about 87% or about 30% of the time. Reportedly, diagnosis of cytomegalovirus status by the classifier showed high specificity and sensitivity. Rare TCR sequences dominated, though some public TCRs recurred in many donors.

Note on this clone: Its specificity is unknown.

This receptor was obtained from a woman aged 40 to 50 in good health and CMV-seropositive. What was sequenced was PBMCs.

The CDR3: CAISLQAGVLGNEQFF. As DNA, the CDR3 is TGTGCCATCAGCCTTCAGGCGGGGGTCTTGGGCAATGAGCAGTTCTTC. The rearrangement links TRBV10-3 to TRBJ2-1; TRBD2 matches 7 bases. The CDR3 extends over 16 amino acids. V dropped 6 bases and J dropped 6; count of bases not matched to a gene: 14. Germline V gene data show CDR1 as ENHRY and CDR2 as SYGVKD.